Listed here is a single TCR beta chain. Participants' reported clinical history set cohort assignment. Symptom resolution, clearance, or two negative PCRs marked the recovered donors of Cohort 3. The sample originates from a study of blood T cell repertoires in COVID-19. Study in general: Acute and convalescent COVID-19 specimens originated in the United States, Italy and Spain.

Assay: immunoSEQ multiplex PCR; the TCRdb copy retains only in-frame clones and omits some. The sample lists more than 250,000 clones, 92% occurring once. This CDR3 spans 16 amino acids. The V and J ends lost 4 bases and 3 bases, in that order; junction bases with no gene match: 8. The germline V gene encodes CDR1 LNHDA and CDR2 SQIVND (reference sequence). The sample comprised PBMCs or T cells enriched from blood (not recorded which). The source is a woman aged 25-40 years who had recovered from COVID-19. J is TRBJ1-1 and V is TRBV19, with 10 bases fitting TRBD1. CDR3 sequence: CASSTRDRGSDTEAFF. The DNA for the CDR3 is TGTGCCAGTAGTACTCGGGACAGGGGATCGGACACTGAAGCTTTCTTT. The full variable domain, its missing parts supplied by reference TRBV19 and TRBJ1-1, is DGGITQSPKYLFRKEGQNVTLSCEQNLNHDAMYWYRQDPGQGLRLIYYSQIVNDFQKGDIAEGYSVSREKKESFPLTVTSAQKNPTAFYLCASSTRDRGSDTEAFFGQGTRLTVV.